This T cell receptor (beta chain) was obtained from a study of type 1 regulatory T cells. Study-level information: This in vitro CD4 product, T-allo10, is enriched for Tr1 cells and alloantigen-specific.

TCRdb re-called the reads through MiXCR, storing one row per CDR3 protein. The table shows about 62,000 distinct CDR3 sequences, with 62% occurring only once. With respect to this clonotype: The antigen is undetermined.

Study results and caveats: Tr1 cells had a more restricted TCR repertoire than non-Tr1 cells.

Sequencing was done on a sample of cultured non-Tr1 T cells, either the whole culture or a sorted T cell fraction (not recorded which). The sequence was obtained from a human donor in good health.

The DNA for the CDR3 is TGTGCCAGCAACCCAAGGACTAGCGGCACCTACAATGAGCAGTTCTTC. Its translation: CASNPRTSGTYNEQFF. The chain combines TRBV7-2 with TRBJ2-1, with 10 nucleotides matching TRBD2. The V gene's germline CDR1 is SGHTA and CDR2 FQGNSA. The trim removed 7 bases at V and 2 bases at J, leaving 8 bases unmatched. The CDR3 sequence is 16 residues long. The whole variable domain, remainder taken from reference TRBV7-2 and TRBJ2-1, is GAGVSQSPSNKVTEKGKDVELRCDPISGHTALYWYRQSLGQGLEFLIYFQGNSAPDKSGLPSDRFSAERTGGSVSTLTIQRTQQEDSAVYLCASNPRTSGTYNEQFFGPGTRLTVL.